The clone carrying this TCR beta chain turned up a few times. Its matching antigen is unknown. These data are taken from a study of identical twins. Looked up from germline, CDR1 is ENHRY and CDR2 is SYGVKD. The CDR3 has 14 amino acids. J gave up 0 bases and V 5 bases, and 2 bases lay outside the gene matches. A template switching step contributed a universal primer site, while unique molecular identifiers were present in the cDNA. TCRdb used MiXCR to reprocess the 5' RACE reads, holding one entry per CDR3 protein. This sample has about 920,000 distinct CDR3 sequences; 12% occur once, and the top ten carry around 1.5%. Study-wide results and limits: Conclusions relied on cross-sectional statistical analysis, not following the same donors.

The same sample was also studied in work on yellow fever vaccine responses in identical twins.

The clonotype was recovered from a woman aged 18 to 35 in good health. The sequenced sample consisted of PBMCs. The genes are TRBV10-3 and TRBJ2-3; 7 bases are a match to TRBD2. CDR3 bases: TGTGCCATCAGTAGTAGCGGGAGCACAGATACGCAGTATTTT. It is translated as CAISSSGSTDTQYF.